The rows below give T cell receptor beta chains drawn from one sample of a study of OX40 agonist ivuxolimab in advanced cancers. Using immunoSEQ multiplex PCR, the repertoire was profiled, and TCRdb retains in-frame clones only, with some absent. Of approximately 50,000 clones in the sample, about 94% were seen once. The specimen was CD4+ or CD8+ T cells sorted from blood, collected in a trial of the OX40 agonist ivuxolimab. Source of these receptors: an adult with an advanced solid tumor such as melanoma, head and neck, liver or kidney cancer. The CDR3 runs from the conserved cysteine through the conserved F or W. D genes are given only for firm matches. Size is omitted from some rows. Given values are once, few, many or a class for expanded clones.

>TRBJ1-2|TRBV7-9|14|-|-
TGTGCCAGCAGCAGCAGGGGAAGCGGGTATGGCTACACCTTC
CASSSRGSGYGYTF
>TRBJ2-7|TRBV28|16|-|-
TGTGCCAGCAGCCCGCCCGACCGAACCCCCACCTACGAGCAGTACTTC
CASSPPDRTPTYEQYF
>TRBJ2-7|TRBV28|13|-|-
TGTGCCAGCAGACTTCCGGCCTCGGTCGAGCAGTACTTC
CASRLPASVEQYF
>TRBJ2-7|TRBV4-1|14|-|-
TGCGCCAGCAGTATGCGGAGCTCAAGCTACGAGCAGTACTTC
CASSMRSSSYEQYF
>TRBJ1-1|TRBV7-9|12|-|-
TGTGCCAGCAGCTGGCGGGCCTCTGAAGCTTTCTTT
CASSWRASEAFF
>TRBJ2-5|TRBV19|13|-|-
TGTGCCAGTAGTTCCGGGAGACAAGAGACCCAGTACTTC
CASSSGRQETQYF
>TRBJ2-3|TRBV19|15|-|-
TGTGCCAGTAGTATAGGTGGGGCTACCCGGGATACGCAGTATTTT
CASSIGGATRDTQYF
>TRBJ2-1|TRBV19|14|-|-
TGTGCCAGTAAAAACGGGGGATACTACAATGAGCAGTTCTTC
CASKNGGYYNEQFF
>TRBJ1-5|TRBV27|14|-|-
TGTGCCAGCAGTCCTTGGCGGATAAATCAGCCCCAGCATTTT
CASSPWRINQPQHF
>TRBJ1-2|TRBV27|13|-|-
TGTGCCAGCAGTCCTGGAGGGGCTTTTGGCTACACCTTC
CASSPGGAFGYTF
>TRBJ2-3|TRBV29-1|15|TRBD2|-
TGCAGCGTCGGAGGGCGGGAGGGCTACACAGATACGCAGTATTTT
CSVGGREGYTDTQYF
>TRBJ2-1|TRBV2|13|-|-
TGTGCCAGCAGTGCTAGACCCTACAATGAGCAGTTCTTC
CASSARPYNEQFF
>TRBJ1-1|TRBV7-2|15|-|-
TGTGCCAGCAGCCGCTCGACAGCCCTGAACACTGAAGCTTTCTTT
CASSRSTALNTEAFF
>TRBJ1-2|TRBV7-8|15|-|-
TGTGCCAGCAGCTTAAAGGACAGCCTTAACTATGGCTACACCTTC
CASSLKDSLNYGYTF
>TRBJ2-7|TRBV6-4|18|TRBD1|-
TGTGCCAGCAGGCTTAACAGGGGGCCCAACCTTAACCTAGGCGAGCAGTACTTC
CASRLNRGPNLNLGEQYF
>TRBJ1-1|TRBV28|14|-|-
TGTGCCAGCAGTTTCTATACGGAAAACACTGAAGCTTTCTTT
CASSFYTENTEAFF
>TRBJ2-7|TRBV6-5|14|TRBD2|-
TGTGCCAGCAGTTTTAGCGGGAGTTCTTACGAGCAGTACTTC
CASSFSGSSYEQYF
>TRBJ2-7|TRBV23-1|17|TRBD1|-
TGCGCCAGCAGTCAAGACGACAGGGAGATTGGGGCCTACGAGCAGTACTTC
CASSQDDREIGAYEQYF
>TRBJ2-5|TRBV7-9|11|TRBD2|-
TGTGCCAGCATCGGGGGGGAGACCCAGTACTTC
CASIGGETQYF
>TRBJ1-5|TRBV7-9|15|-|few
TGTGCCAGCAGCTTAGGGCAGGCCGGGGATCAGCCCCAGCATTTT
CASSLGQAGDQPQHF
>TRBJ2-7|TRBV2|12|TRBD1|once
TGTGCCAGCAGACAGGGGGCCTACGAGCAGTACTTC
CASRQGAYEQYF
>TRBJ1-5|TRBV28|19|TRBD1|-
TGTGCCAGCAGTTCCATTTCGTCCGACAGGGAAGGATGGAATCAGCCCCAGCATTTT
CASSSISSDREGWNQPQHF
>TRBJ2-7|TRBV6-5|11|-|-
TGTGCCAGCAGTTACCGTTACGAGCAGTACTTC
CASSYRYEQYF
>TRBJ2-1|TRBV28|15|TRBD1|-
TGTGCCAGCAGTCCAACCAGGGGGCTCCTCAATGAGCAGTTCTTC
CASSPTRGLLNEQFF
>TRBJ2-2|TRBV5-4|14|-|-
TGTGCCAGCAGCTTGGGGTTAAACACCGGGGAGCTGTTTTTT
CASSLGLNTGELFF
>TRBJ2-5|TRBV5-8|14|-|-
TGTGCCAGCAGCTTTGGGAACAGTCTGGAGACCCAGTACTTC
CASSFGNSLETQYF
>TRBJ2-5|TRBV4-2|17|-|-
TGTGCCAGCAGCCAAGATCAGTCGGGAGAGGGGGGAGAGACCCAGTACTTC
CASSQDQSGEGGETQYF
>TRBJ2-2|TRBV27|13|-|-
TGTGCCAGCAGCCTTCTGCTAGGCGGGGAGCTGTTTTTT
CASSLLLGGELFF
>TRBJ2-4|TRBV7-9|17|TRBD1|-
TGTGCCAGCAGCTTAGGAGGGACAGGGGGCTGGGAGGACATTCAGTACTTC
CASSLGGTGGWEDIQYF
>TRBJ1-2|TRBV28|12|-|few
TGTGCCAGCGGGCGTACAGCCTATGGCTACACCTTC
CASGRTAYGYTF
>TRBJ2-7|TRBV5-5|18|TRBD2|-
TGTGCCAGCAGCCCTCGCGGACTAGCGGGAGCCCGGCACTACGAGCAGTACTTC
CASSPRGLAGARHYEQYF
>TRBJ2-1|TRBV6-5|14|TRBD2|-
TGTGCCAGCGGATTGGGACTAGGCGACAATGAGCAGTTCTTC
CASGLGLGDNEQFF
>TRBJ2-7|TRBV27|15|TRBD2|-
TGTGCCAGCAGTATAAGACTAGCGGGGGCCTACGAGCAGTACTTC
CASSIRLAGAYEQYF
>TRBJ2-7|TRBV7-6|14|-|-
TGTGCCAGCAGCTTGGGATACAACATCCACGAGCAGTACTTC
CASSLGYNIHEQYF
>TRBJ2-7|TRBV9|14|TRBD2|-
TGTGCCAGCAGCGTTCAGGGAGGGTCCTACGAGCAGTACTTC
CASSVQGGSYEQYF
>TRBJ2-7|TRBV30|14|-|once
TGTGCCTGGAGTGTAGGGGAGGCTACCTACGAGCAGTACTTC
CAWSVGEATYEQYF
>TRBJ2-3|TRBV27|17|TRBD2|-
TGTGCCAGCAACGAACTAGCGGGAGACGGGGGCACAGATACGCAGTATTTT
CASNELAGDGGTDTQYF
>TRBJ2-2|TRBV7-8|13|-|once
TGTGCCAGCAGCTTAGTCAGTATCGGGGAGCTGTTTTTT
CASSLVSIGELFF
>TRBJ1-5|TRBV28|14|-|-
TGTGCCAGCAGTTTTTACAGGGTGGCACAGCCCCAGCATTTT
CASSFYRVAQPQHF
>TRBJ2-3|TRBV29-1|14|-|-
TGCAGCGTCAAGGGAATAGGCTTGGGAGATACGCAGTATTTT
CSVKGIGLGDTQYF
>TRBJ2-7|TRBV5-1|12|TRBD1|-
TGCGCCAGCAGCTTGACAGGGGGCGATCAGTACTTC
CASSLTGGDQYF
>TRBJ1-5|TRBV19|13|-|-
TGTGCCAGTAGGAAGGGAGGCAATCAGCCCCAGCATTTT
CASRKGGNQPQHF
>TRBJ1-2|TRBV9|14|-|once
TGTGCCAGCAGCCCCTCTGGGCAGCTCTATGGCTACACCTTC
CASSPSGQLYGYTF
>TRBJ2-1|TRBV4-3|18|TRBD2|-
TGCGCCAGCAGTACCGGGACTAGCGGGAGGAGCTCCTACAATGAGCAGTTCTTC
CASSTGTSGRSSYNEQFF
>TRBJ2-3|TRBV7-2|19|-|-
TGTGCCAGCAGCTTAGGGGTTAGCACATTGGGGTACGGCACAGATACGCAGTATTTT
CASSLGVSTLGYGTDTQYF
>TRBJ2-7|TRBV7-3|16|TRBD1|-
TGTGCCAGCAGCTTACATGGACAGGGATCCTCCTCCGAGCAGTACTTC
CASSLHGQGSSSEQYF
>TRBJ1-1|TRBV9|17|TRBD1|once
TGTGCCAGCAGTTCCCGTCCCGGGACAGGGGTGGAAACTGAAGCTTTCTTT
CASSSRPGTGVETEAFF